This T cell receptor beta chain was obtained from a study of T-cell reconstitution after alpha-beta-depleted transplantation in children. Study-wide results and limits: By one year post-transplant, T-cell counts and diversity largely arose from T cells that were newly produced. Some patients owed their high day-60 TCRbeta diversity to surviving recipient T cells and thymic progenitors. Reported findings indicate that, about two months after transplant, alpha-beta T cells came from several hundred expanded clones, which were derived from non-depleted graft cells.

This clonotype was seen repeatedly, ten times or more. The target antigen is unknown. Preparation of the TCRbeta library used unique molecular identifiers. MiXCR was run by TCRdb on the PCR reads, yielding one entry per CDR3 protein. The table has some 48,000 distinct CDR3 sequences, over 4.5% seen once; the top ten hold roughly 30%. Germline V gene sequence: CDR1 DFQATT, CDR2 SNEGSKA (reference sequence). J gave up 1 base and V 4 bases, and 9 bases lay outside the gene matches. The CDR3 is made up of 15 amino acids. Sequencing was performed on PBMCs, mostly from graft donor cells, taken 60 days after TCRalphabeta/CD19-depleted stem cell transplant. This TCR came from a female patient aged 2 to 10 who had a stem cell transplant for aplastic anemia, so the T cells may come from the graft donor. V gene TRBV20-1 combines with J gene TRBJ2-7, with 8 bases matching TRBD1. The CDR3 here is CSATRPGQVSYEQYF. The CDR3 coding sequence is TGCAGTGCTACGAGGCCGGGACAGGTATCCTACGAGCAGTACTTC.